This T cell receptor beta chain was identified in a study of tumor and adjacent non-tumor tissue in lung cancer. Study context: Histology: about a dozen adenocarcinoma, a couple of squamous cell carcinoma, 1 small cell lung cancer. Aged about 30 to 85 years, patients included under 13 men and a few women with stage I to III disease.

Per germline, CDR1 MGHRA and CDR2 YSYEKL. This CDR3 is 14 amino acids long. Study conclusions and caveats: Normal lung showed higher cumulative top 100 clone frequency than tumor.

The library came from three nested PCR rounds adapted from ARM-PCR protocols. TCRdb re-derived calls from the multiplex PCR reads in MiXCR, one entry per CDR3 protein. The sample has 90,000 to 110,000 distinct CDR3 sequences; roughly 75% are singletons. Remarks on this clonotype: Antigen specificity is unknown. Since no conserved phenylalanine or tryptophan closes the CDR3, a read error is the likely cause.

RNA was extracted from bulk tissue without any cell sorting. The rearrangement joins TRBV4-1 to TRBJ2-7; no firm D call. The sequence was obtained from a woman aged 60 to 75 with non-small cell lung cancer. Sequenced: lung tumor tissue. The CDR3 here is CVSSQEVPTSEQYL. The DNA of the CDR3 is TGCGTCAGCAGCCAAGAGGTTCCGACCAGCGAGCAGTACTTA.